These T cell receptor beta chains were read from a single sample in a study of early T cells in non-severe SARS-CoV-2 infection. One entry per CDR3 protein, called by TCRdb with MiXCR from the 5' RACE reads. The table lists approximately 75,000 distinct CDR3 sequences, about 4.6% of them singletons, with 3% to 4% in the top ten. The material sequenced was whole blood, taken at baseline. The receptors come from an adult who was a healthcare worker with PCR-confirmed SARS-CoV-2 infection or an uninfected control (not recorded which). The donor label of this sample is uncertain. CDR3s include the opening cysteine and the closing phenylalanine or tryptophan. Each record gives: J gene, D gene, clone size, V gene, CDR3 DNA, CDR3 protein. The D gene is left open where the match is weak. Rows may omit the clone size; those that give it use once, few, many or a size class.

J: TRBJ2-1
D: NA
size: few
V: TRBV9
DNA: TGTGCCAGCAGCGGAAGACAGGCAAACAATGAGCAGTTCTTC
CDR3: CASSGRQANNEQFF

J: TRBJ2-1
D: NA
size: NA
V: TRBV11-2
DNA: TGTGCCAGCAGCTTAGCGGGAACAGTAAGTGAGCAGTTCTTC
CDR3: CASSLAGTVSEQFF

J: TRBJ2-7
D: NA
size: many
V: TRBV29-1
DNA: TGCAGCGTACAGTGGACTACCACCTACGAGCAGTACTTC
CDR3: CSVQWTTTYEQYF

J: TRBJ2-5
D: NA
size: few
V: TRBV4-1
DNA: TGCGCCAGCAGACCTGACTCGTACCAAGAGACCCAGTACTTC
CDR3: CASRPDSYQETQYF

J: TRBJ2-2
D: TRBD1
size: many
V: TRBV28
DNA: TGTGCCAGCAGTGCCCGACAGGGGTCCATCGACACCGGGGAGCTGTTTTTT
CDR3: CASSARQGSIDTGELFF

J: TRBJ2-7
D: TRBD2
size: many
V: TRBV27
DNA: TGTGCCAGCAGGGGACTAGTCGAGCAGTACTTC
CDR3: CASRGLVEQYF

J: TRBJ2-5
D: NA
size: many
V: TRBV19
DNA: TGTGCCAGTAGTAGCAGGCCCCCCCGGAGGGAGACCCAGTACTTC
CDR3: CASSSRPPRRETQYF

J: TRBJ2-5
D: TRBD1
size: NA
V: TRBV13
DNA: TGTGCCAGCAGCCCGGGGACAGGGGGACGAGAGACCCAGTACTTC
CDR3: CASSPGTGGRETQYF

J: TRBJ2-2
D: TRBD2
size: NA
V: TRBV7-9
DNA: TGTGCCAGCAGCCCTTCGGTAGCGGGGGGGAACACCGGGGAGCTGTTTTTT
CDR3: CASSPSVAGGNTGELFF

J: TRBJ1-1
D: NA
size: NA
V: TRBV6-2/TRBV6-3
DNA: TGTGCCAGCAGTGTAACGGCCAAGGCCGGTGACACTGAAGCTTTCTTT
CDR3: CASSVTAKAGDTEAFF

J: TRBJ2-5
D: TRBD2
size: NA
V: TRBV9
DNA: TGTGCCAGCAGCGTACCTAGCGGGGGAATAGAGACCCAGTACTTC
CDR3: CASSVPSGGIETQYF

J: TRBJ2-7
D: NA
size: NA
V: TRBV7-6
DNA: TGTGCCAGCAGCCTCGAGACTACGGGGGAGCAGTACTTC
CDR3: CASSLETTGEQYF

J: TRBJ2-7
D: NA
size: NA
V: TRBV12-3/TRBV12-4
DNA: TGTGCCAGCAGTTTCGGGAATTACGAGCAGTACTTC
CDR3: CASSFGNYEQYF

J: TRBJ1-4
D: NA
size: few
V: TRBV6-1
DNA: TGTGCCAGCAGTCCAGGGGCAACTAATGAAAAACTGTTTTTT
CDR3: CASSPGATNEKLFF

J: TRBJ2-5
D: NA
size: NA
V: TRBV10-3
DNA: TGTGCCATCAGTGAGACAAGGGGCCAAGAGACCCAGTACTTC
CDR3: CAISETRGQETQYF

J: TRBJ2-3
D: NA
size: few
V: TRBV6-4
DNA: TGTGCCAGCAGTGTTACTACGGAGTCTAGCACAGATACGCAGTATTTT
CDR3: CASSVTTESSTDTQYF

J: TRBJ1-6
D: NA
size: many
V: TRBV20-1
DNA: TGCAGTGCTAGAGACAGGGCCAGCCTGGCACCCCTCCACTTT
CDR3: CSARDRASLAPLHF

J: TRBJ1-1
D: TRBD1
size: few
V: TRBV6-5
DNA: TGTGCCAGCAGTTACCGGGTGACCGGGACAGGGGCCCCCTGGAACACTGAAGCTTTCTTT
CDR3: CASSYRVTGTGAPWNTEAFF

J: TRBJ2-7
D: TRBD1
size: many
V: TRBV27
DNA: TGTGCCACCGGGACAGGGGTTCCGTACGAGCAGTACTTC
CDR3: CATGTGVPYEQYF

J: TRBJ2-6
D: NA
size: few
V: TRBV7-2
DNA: TGTGCCAGCAGCTTAAGATGGGCCTCTATTATAGCTGGGGCCAACGTCCTGACTTTC
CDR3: CASSLRWASIIAGANVLTF

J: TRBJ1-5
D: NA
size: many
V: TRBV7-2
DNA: TGTGCCAGCAGCTCGCACGGCGGGGAACGACAGCCCCAGCATTTT
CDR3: CASSSHGGERQPQHF

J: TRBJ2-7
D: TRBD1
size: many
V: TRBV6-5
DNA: TGTGCCAGCAGTTACTATTCCAGGGGACAGTCCTACGAGCAGTACTTC
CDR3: CASSYYSRGQSYEQYF

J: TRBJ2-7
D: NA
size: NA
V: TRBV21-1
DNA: TGTGCCATCCGGGGGACCGGGACAGGTTACTACGAGCAGTACTTC
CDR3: CAIRGTGTGYYEQYF

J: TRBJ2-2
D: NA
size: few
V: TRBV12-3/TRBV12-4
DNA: TGTGCCAGCGGCCCAAGGGGAATCGGGGAGCTGTTTTTT
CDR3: CASGPRGIGELFF

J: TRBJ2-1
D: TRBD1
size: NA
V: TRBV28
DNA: TGTGCCAGCAGTCTTAGACAGGGTTACAATGAGCAGTTCTTC
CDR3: CASSLRQGYNEQFF

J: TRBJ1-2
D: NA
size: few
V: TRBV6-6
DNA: TGTGCCAGCAGTTACGACGGGCGAACTAACTATGGCTACACCTTC
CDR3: CASSYDGRTNYGYTF

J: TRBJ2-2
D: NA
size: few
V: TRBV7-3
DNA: TGTGCCAGCAGCTTAGATCAGGCCGGGGAGCTGTTTTTT
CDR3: CASSLDQAGELFF

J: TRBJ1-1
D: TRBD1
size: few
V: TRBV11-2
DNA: TGTGCCAGCAGCTTCAGAGGACAGGGACGAGGGGATCTGAACACTGAAGCTTTCTTT
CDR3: CASSFRGQGRGDLNTEAFF

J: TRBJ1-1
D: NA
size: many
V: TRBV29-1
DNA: TGCAGCGTTGGAACAGGGACCCCTGAAGCTTTCTTT
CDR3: CSVGTGTPEAFF

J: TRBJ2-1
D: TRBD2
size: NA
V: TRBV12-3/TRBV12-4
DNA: TGTGCCAACAAAACCCTAGCGGGGGGATACAATGAGCAGTTCTTC
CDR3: CANKTLAGGYNEQFF

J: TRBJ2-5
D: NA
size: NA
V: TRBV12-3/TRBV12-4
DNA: TGTGCCAGCAGTTTGGGTCAAGAGACCCAGTACTTC
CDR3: CASSLGQETQYF

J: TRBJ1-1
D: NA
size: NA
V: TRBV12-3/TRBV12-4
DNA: TGTGCCAGCAGTCACCCCGCAGCGCGGGGAGCTTTCTTT
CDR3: CASSHPAARGAFF

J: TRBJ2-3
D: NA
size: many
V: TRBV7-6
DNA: TGTGCCAGCAGCCCCGACGTGGCGGGGCCCACAGATACGCAGTATTTT
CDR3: CASSPDVAGPTDTQYF

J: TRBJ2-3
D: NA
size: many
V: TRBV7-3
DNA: TGTGCCAGTGGGGGACCAGATACGCAGTATTTT
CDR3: CASGGPDTQYF

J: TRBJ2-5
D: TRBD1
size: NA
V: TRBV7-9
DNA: TGTGCCAGCAGCTTAGGCAGGGGGCAAGAGACCCAGTACTTC
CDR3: CASSLGRGQETQYF

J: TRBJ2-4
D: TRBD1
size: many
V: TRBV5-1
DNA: TGCGCCAGCAGCTTGGACCCGGACAGGCCGAGTACCAAAAACATTCAGTACTTC
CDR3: CASSLDPDRPSTKNIQYF

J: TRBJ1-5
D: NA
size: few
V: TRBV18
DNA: TGTGCCAGCTCACCTGTAGACAGGAGCAATCAGCCCCAGCATTTT
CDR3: CASSPVDRSNQPQHF

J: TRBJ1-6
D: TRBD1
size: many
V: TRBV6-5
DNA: TGTGCCAGCAGTTCGACAGGGGGGTATAATTCACCCCTCCACTTT
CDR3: CASSSTGGYNSPLHF

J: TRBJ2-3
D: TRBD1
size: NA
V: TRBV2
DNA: TGTGCCAGCAGGGGGACAGGGGGACAAGATACGCAGTATTTT
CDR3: CASRGTGGQDTQYF

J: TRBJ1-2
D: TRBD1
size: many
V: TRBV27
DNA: TGTGCCAGCAGTTTATCGGCCAGGGGGCGGGACTATGGCTACACCTTC
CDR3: CASSLSARGRDYGYTF

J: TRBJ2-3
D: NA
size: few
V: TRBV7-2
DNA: TGTGCCAGCAACCCCTACCCCGGGGGAGCAGATACGCAGTATTTT
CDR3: CASNPYPGGADTQYF

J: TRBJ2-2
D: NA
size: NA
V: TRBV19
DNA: TGTGCCAGTAGTATTCAGGGTACCGGGGAGCTGTTTTTT
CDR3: CASSIQGTGELFF

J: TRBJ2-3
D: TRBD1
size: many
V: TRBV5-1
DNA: TGCGCCAGCAGCTCACGACACAGGGGAGACACAGATACGCAGTATTTT
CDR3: CASSSRHRGDTDTQYF

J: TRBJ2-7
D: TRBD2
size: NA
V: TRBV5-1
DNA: TGCGCCAGCGGCAAGACTAGCGGGGACTACGAGCAGTACTTC
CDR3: CASGKTSGDYEQYF

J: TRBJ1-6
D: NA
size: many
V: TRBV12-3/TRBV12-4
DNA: TGTGCCAGCAGTTTAGGCAGGGTGAGGAATAATTCACCCCTCCACTTT
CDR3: CASSLGRVRNNSPLHF

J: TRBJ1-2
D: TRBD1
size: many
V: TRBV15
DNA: TGTGCCACCAGCAGAGATCAGGGGGCTAGGTATGGCTACACCTTC
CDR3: CATSRDQGARYGYTF

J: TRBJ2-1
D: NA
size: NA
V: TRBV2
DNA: TGTGCCAGCAGTTCCCGGGACATAACCCTCAATGAGCAGTTCTTC
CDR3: CASSSRDITLNEQFF

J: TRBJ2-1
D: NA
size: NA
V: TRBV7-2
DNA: TGTGCCAGCAGCCCGGGACTCCAGGAGCACAATGAGCAGTTCTTC
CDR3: CASSPGLQEHNEQFF

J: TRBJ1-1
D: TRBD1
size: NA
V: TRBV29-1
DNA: TGCAGCGTACTGGGACAGGTGATAAACACTGAAGCTTTCTTT
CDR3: CSVLGQVINTEAFF

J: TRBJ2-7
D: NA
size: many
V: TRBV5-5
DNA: TGTGCCAGCAGCTTGGACTTGAGCTACGAGCAGTACTTC
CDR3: CASSLDLSYEQYF

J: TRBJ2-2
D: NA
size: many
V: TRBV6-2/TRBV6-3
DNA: TGTGCCAGCAAGGTCCGGACTCCGAACACCGGGGAGCTGTTTTTT
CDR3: CASKVRTPNTGELFF

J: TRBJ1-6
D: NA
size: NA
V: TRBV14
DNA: TGTGCCAGCAGCCACCCCGGTGGATCGCGCGGCCGTTCACCCCTCCACTTT
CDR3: CASSHPGGSRGRSPLHF

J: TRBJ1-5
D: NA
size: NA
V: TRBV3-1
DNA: TGTGCCAGCAGCCAAGATGCGGGTAATCAGCCCCAGCATTTT
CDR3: CASSQDAGNQPQHF

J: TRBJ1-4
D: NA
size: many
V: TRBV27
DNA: TGTGCCAGCAGTCCGACCGGAGCTAATGAAAAACTGTTTTTT
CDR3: CASSPTGANEKLFF

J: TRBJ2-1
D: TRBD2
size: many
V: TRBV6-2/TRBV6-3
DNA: TGTGCCAGCAGTTACTGGACCGCGGGGGGGCCGTTAAATGAGCAGTTCTTC
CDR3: CASSYWTAGGPLNEQFF